This TCR beta chain originates from a study of cytomegalovirus exposure and HLA in healthy donors. Whole-study context: Of about 400 genotyped donors, more than 70% clustered with self-reported Caucasian donors.

In germline, CDR1 is MDHEN, CDR2 SYDVKM. This CDR3 spans 15 amino acids. Trimming removed 5 bases from V and 2 bases from J; junction bases left unmatched: 5. Primers: 60 Vbeta forward and 13 Jbeta reverse. Libraries were prepared by immunoSEQ multiplex PCR; TCRdb keeps only in-frame clonotypes and omits some of them. There are some 130,000 clones in the sample, with around 1.6% held by the top ten. The TCR was taken from a woman between 35 and 50 years old in good health and CMV-seropositive. Sequenced input: PBMCs. V and J are TRBV28 and TRBJ2-3; 9 bases are a match to TRBD2. The CDR3: CASSLAGPYTDTQYF. The DNA for the CDR3 is TGTGCCAGCAGTCTAGCGGGACCATACACAGATACGCAGTATTTT.